The rows below give T cell receptor beta chains drawn from one sample of a study of graft-versus-host responses after intestinal transplantation. Antigens of these TCRs are unknown. This table comes from immunoSEQ multiplex PCR, and its TCRdb copy is limited to in-frame clones, with some not included. The sample has around 120,000 clones, 90% seen once; the top ten hold 0.18%. This specimen was unstimulated CD4+ T cells sorted from spleen or lymph node cells, taken before intestinal transplant. These receptors came from a human donor who received an intestinal transplant. Both conserved end residues are part of each CDR3. The D gene is left open where the match is weak. Size tells how often a clone was seen (once, few, many) or the class of an expanded clone, and some rows leave it out.

TRBD1 | TRBJ2-7 | TRBV5-1 | - | CASSFSGQGGEQYF | TGCGCCAGCAGCTTCTCCGGACAGGGAGGCGAGCAGTACTTC
- | TRBJ1-2 | TRBV15 | - | CATSRGTRDWGLVGGYTF | TGTGCCACCAGCAGAGGCACAAGGGACTGGGGACTGGTTGGGGGCTACACCTTC
TRBD2 | TRBJ2-7 | TRBV6-7 | - | CAIGGKGGFYEQYF | TGTGCCATCGGGGGGAAAGGAGGGTTTTACGAGCAGTACTTC
- | TRBJ1-1 | TRBV6-5 | - | CASTPDFPDTEAFF | TGTGCCAGCACCCCGGACTTCCCGGACACTGAAGCTTTCTTT
- | TRBJ2-7 | TRBV5-1 | - | CASSLLTGGGNEQYF | TGCGCCAGCAGCTTGCTTACAGGGGGAGGGAACGAGCAGTACTTC
- | TRBJ2-1 | TRBV27 | - | CASTDPGDTGYNEQFF | TGTGCCAGCACCGACCCCGGGGACACTGGCTACAATGAGCAGTTCTTC
- | TRBJ2-1 | TRBV28 | - | CASRRVGSINEQFF | TGTGCCAGCAGGCGGGTGGGTAGTATCAATGAGCAGTTCTTC
- | TRBJ2-1 | TRBV7-3 | - | CASSPSRDTLLGEQFF | TGTGCCAGCAGTCCATCCCGGGACACCCTGCTAGGGGAGCAGTTCTTC
- | TRBJ2-3 | TRBV27 | - | CASSFRALSTDTQYF | TGTGCCAGCAGTTTCAGGGCCCTTAGCACAGATACGCAGTATTTT
TRBD1 | TRBJ2-3 | TRBV5-1 | - | CASSLGGQGTDTQYF | TGCGCCAGCAGCTTGGGGGGACAGGGCACAGATACGCAGTATTTT
- | TRBJ1-1 | TRBV28 | - | CASSLTGVSTEAFF | TGTGCCAGCAGCTTGACAGGTGTGAGCACTGAAGCTTTCTTT
- | TRBJ1-1 | TRBV6-5 | - | CASCGGMNTEAFF | TGTGCCAGCTGCGGGGGAATGAACACTGAAGCTTTCTTT
TRBD1 | TRBJ1-4 | TRBV5-1 | - | CASSPDRGLDEKLFF | TGCGCCAGCAGCCCTGACAGGGGTTTGGATGAAAAACTGTTTTTT
TRBD1 | TRBJ1-4 | TRBV19 | - | CASRRTGGGEKLFF | TGTGCCAGTAGGAGGACAGGGGGCGGCGAAAAACTGTTTTTT
- | TRBJ2-1 | TRBV5-4 | - | CASSLRQAHNEQFF | TGTGCCAGCAGCTTGAGGCAGGCGCACAATGAGCAGTTCTTC
TRBD1 | TRBJ2-4 | TRBV11-2 | - | CASSNRTGSLFLAKNIQYF | TGTGCCAGCAGCAACCGGACAGGGTCCCTATTCCTAGCCAAAAACATTCAGTACTTC
TRBD1 | TRBJ2-7 | TRBV18 | - | CASSPIVGTDSSEQYF | TGTGCCAGCTCACCAATCGTTGGGACAGATTCTTCCGAGCAGTACTTC
TRBD2 | TRBJ2-1 | TRBV4-2 | - | CASSSLREGRNYNEQFF | TGTGCCAGCAGCTCACTAAGGGAGGGCCGAAACTACAATGAGCAGTTCTTC
TRBD1 | TRBJ1-2 | TRBV11-2 | - | CASSPRQGVSGYTF | TGTGCCAGCAGCCCCAGACAGGGAGTGAGTGGCTACACCTTC
TRBD2 | TRBJ2-3 | TRBV30 | - | CAWTPGLATDTQYF | TGTGCCTGGACCCCGGGACTAGCGACCGATACGCAGTATTTT
TRBD2 | TRBJ2-7 | TRBV28 | - | CASSPGGLDQIPYEQYF | TGTGCCAGCAGTCCCGGGGGGTTGGACCAAATCCCCTACGAGCAGTACTTC
- | TRBJ2-3 | TRBV2 | - | CASIIAHTSTDTQYF | TGTGCCAGCATCATAGCGCACACTAGCACAGATACGCAGTATTTT
TRBD1 | TRBJ2-7 | TRBV5-4 | - | CASQEGGTGSLDEQYF | TGTGCCAGCCAGGAGGGAGGGACAGGGTCGCTGGACGAGCAGTACTTC
- | TRBJ1-4 | TRBV18 | once | CASSPRETNEKLFF | TGTGCCAGCTCACCACGGGAGACTAATGAAAAACTGTTTTTT
TRBD1 | TRBJ2-7 | TRBV5-1 | - | CASSLWRGQGGEQYF | TGCGCCAGCAGCTTGTGGAGGGGACAGGGAGGGGAGCAGTACTTC
- | TRBJ1-1 | TRBV9 | - | CASKLDSSVNTEAFF | TGTGCCAGCAAACTCGACAGCTCAGTGAACACTGAAGCTTTCTTT
TRBD1 | TRBJ2-5 | TRBV5-1 | - | CASSPRGPLGTQYF | TGCGCCAGCAGCCCCAGGGGGCCTCTGGGGACCCAGTACTTC
TRBD1 | TRBJ1-4 | TRBV7-2 | - | CASSHYTGGEKLFF | TGTGCCAGCAGCCACTATACAGGGGGTGAAAAACTGTTTTTT
- | TRBJ2-7 | TRBV11-2 | - | CASSTRDTAYEQYF | TGTGCCAGCAGCACCCGGGACACCGCCTACGAGCAGTACTTC
TRBD1 | TRBJ1-5 | TRBV28 | - | CASSWTGPRNQPQHF | TGTGCCAGCAGTTGGACAGGGCCTAGGAATCAGCCCCAGCATTTT
- | TRBJ1-2 | TRBV21-1 | - | CASSKEEDSLRANYGYTF | TGTGCCAGCAGCAAAGAGGAGGACAGCCTTCGAGCTAACTATGGCTACACCTTC
TRBD2 | TRBJ2-7 | TRBV6-1 | - | CASSELGLAGPYF | TGTGCCAGCAGTGAACTGGGACTAGCGGGACCTTACTTC
- | TRBJ2-5 | TRBV9 | - | CASSVRGSGETQYF | TGTGCCAGCAGCGTAAGGGGTTCGGGAGAGACCCAGTACTTC
- | TRBJ2-2 | TRBV5-1 | - | CASGGFLTGELFF | TGCGCCAGCGGGGGCTTCCTCACCGGGGAGCTGTTTTTT
- | TRBJ1-2 | TRBV6-1 | - | CASSATANYGYTF | TGTGCCAGCAGTGCGACAGCTAACTATGGCTACACCTTC
TRBD1 | TRBJ1-1 | TRBV30 | - | CAWSVLRDREGYTEAFF | TGTGCCTGGAGTGTACTAAGGGACAGGGAGGGCTACACTGAAGCTTTCTTT
- | TRBJ1-1 | TRBV29-1 | few | CSVEVSNTEAFF | TGCAGCGTTGAAGTATCGAACACTGAAGCTTTCTTT
TRBD2 | TRBJ2-2 | TRBV2 | - | CASLQTSVNTGELFF | TGTGCCAGCCTACAGACTAGCGTGAACACCGGGGAGCTGTTTTTT
TRBD1 | TRBJ2-1 | TRBV18 | - | CASSPLRDRGLVEQFF | TGTGCCAGCTCACCCTTACGGGACAGGGGGCTGGTTGAGCAGTTCTTC
- | TRBJ1-1 | TRBV6-1 | - | CASSESYEAFF | TGTGCCAGCAGTGAGAGCTACGAAGCTTTCTTT
- | TRBJ1-2 | TRBV2 | - | CASRPETVYGYTF | TGTGCCAGCAGGCCCGAGACAGTTTATGGCTACACCTTC
TRBD2 | TRBJ2-5 | TRBV4-2 | once | CASSIPGGGTQYF | TGTGCCAGCAGCATTCCCGGGGGGGGGACCCAGTACTTC
- | TRBJ2-1 | TRBV21-1 | - | CASSTGQERLVQFF | TGTGCCAGCAGCACTGGACAGGAACGGTTGGTGCAGTTCTTC
- | TRBJ1-2 | TRBV2 | - | CASSEQGDYGYTF | TGTGCCAGCAGTGAACAGGGTGACTATGGCTACACCTTC
TRBD1 | TRBJ1-4 | TRBV5-1 | - | CASSLGQGFIEKLFF | TGCGCCAGCAGCTTGGGACAGGGATTTATAGAAAAACTGTTTTTT
TRBD1 | TRBJ1-1 | TRBV28 | - | CASSTTGVSYTEAFF | TGTGCCAGCAGTACGACAGGGGTATCTTACACTGAAGCTTTCTTT